This T cell receptor beta chain was captured in a study of identical twins (dated by TCRdb to about 2016). With respect to the entire study: The study deep-sequenced TCR alpha and beta repertoires from monozygotic twins, unrelated adults of various ages and cord blood to test whether fetal clonotypes persist. Replicate twin experiments were performed at different times using different library preparation protocols to rule out contamination.

Every donor was a healthy Caucasian. The twin cohort consisted of three pairs of female monozygotic twins, all aged about 18 to 29 years. Positive isolation kits from Invitrogen were used to isolate CD4+ and CD8+ T cell populations. Details on this clonotype: What antigen it recognizes has not been identified. There are no base qualities to consult, and no much larger clone falls within one base.

General study outcomes and caveats: Out-of-frame TCR alpha sequences shared between twins showed an excess of low generation-probability sequences compared with coincidental sharing between unrelated individuals. Conclusions relied on cross-sectional statistical analysis, since the same donors could not be followed over many years. In monozygotic twins, out-of-frame TCR alpha sharing was systematically underestimated by recombination models, although the models agreed with sharing between unrelated individuals. In beta out-of-frame sequences, excess twin sharing was weaker, because having fewer shared sequences lowered the signal-to-noise ratio. Zero-insertion analyses could be partly confounded by invariant T cells such as MAIT and iNKT, though diverse VJ usage argued against such confounding for most clonotypes. Abundant cord blood beta clonotypes carried fewer insertions; young adult naive repertoires showed a weaker similar trend, while memory repertoires showed none.

Library creation used 5' RACE. The instrument was an Illumina HiSeq 2000. A universal primer binding site was introduced by template switching, and a unique molecular identifier was present in the final cDNA, enabling accurate counting of TCR cDNA molecules. First-strand cDNA for TCR alpha and beta chains was synthesized from specific primers in the conserved constant-segment region. To control for contamination, each cDNA library was double barcoded with a SMART-Mk sample barcode plus Illumina barcodes. TruSeq adapter sequences, together with Illumina sample barcodes, were added in two successive PCR steps. The TCR alpha and beta cDNA libraries were sequenced on the Illumina HiSeq platform using custom primers. Turning to the authors' computational methods: Unique molecular identifiers were extracted from raw reads with MiGEC, and CDR3 positions were determined with MiXCR. Recombination models were inferred per individual with the repgenHMM and IGoR tools using an EM algorithm. Shared clonotypes were analyzed with the tcR package in R, and sharing was normalized by the product of cloneset sizes. Out-of-frame nonproductive sequences were analyzed to study raw recombination free of thymic and clonal selection effects. TCRdb reprocessing: public reads trimmed at Q25 with fastp, clones called with MiXCR, in-frame beta chains kept. All rows with the same CDR3 protein become a single entry with the most common DNA and genes. It is TCRdb's table, rather than the study itself, that gives the V and J calls and clone size. For this sample there are around 530,000 distinct CDR3 sequences; roughly 15% appear just once. Of the sample, nearly 0.45% is held by the ten largest clones.

These data were likewise used in another study, on yellow fever vaccine responses in identical twins. The second investigation adds: According to the authors, the vaccine-induced T cell response in identical twins seemed to be partly convergent and partly specific to each individual. Focusing on identical twins, the study followed the T cell clones that responded to the vaccine, and did so with precision.

Material for sequencing was CD4+ T cells sorted from blood. The TCR originated in a woman under 30 in good health.

The DNA sequence reads TGCAGTGCTAACGATCCGGGACTAGCGGATTACAATGAGCAGTTCTTC. This codes for CSANDPGLADYNEQFF. The sequence joins TRBV20-1 to TRBJ2-1; TRBD2 matches 11 bases in the middle. Trimming leaves V shorter by 4 bases and J shorter by 4 bases, with the junction holding 9 bases beyond the gene matches. The germline V gene (reference sequence) yields DFQATT for CDR1 and SNEGSKA for CDR2. The CDR3 sequence holds 16 residues, the cysteine and phenylalanine included. Here the CDR3 DNA is all that survives: 48 bases in frame from base 1.